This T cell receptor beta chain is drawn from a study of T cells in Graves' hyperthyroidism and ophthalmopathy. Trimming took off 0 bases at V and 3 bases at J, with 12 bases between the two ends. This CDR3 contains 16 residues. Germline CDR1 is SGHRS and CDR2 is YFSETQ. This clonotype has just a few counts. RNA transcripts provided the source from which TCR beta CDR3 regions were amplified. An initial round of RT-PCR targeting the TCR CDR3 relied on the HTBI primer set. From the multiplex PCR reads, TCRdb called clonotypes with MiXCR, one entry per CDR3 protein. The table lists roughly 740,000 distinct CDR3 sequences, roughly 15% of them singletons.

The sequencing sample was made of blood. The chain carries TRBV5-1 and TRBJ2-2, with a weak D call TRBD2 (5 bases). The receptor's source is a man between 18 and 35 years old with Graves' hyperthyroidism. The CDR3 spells CASSLVEGSYTGELFF. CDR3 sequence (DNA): TGCGCCAGCAGCTTGGTAGAGGGTTCGTACACCGGGGAGCTGTTTTTT.